This T cell receptor (beta chain) was documented in a study of cytomegalovirus exposure and HLA in healthy donors. Notes on the study in general: With high specificity and sensitivity, the classifier reportedly diagnosed cytomegalovirus status.

Some clones are missing from TCRdb's copy, which holds only in-frame ones; the method was immunoSEQ multiplex PCR. The data show 50,000 to 65,000 clones, with approximately 95% seen just once and over 6.5% held by the top ten. In regard to this clone: Antigen unknown.

V lost 3 bases to trimming and J lost 7 bases; unmatched junction nucleotides: 3. The CDR3 covers 14 residues. Per germline, CDR1 LNHDA and CDR2 SQIVND (reference sequence). The chain recombines TRBV19 with TRBJ2-1, with TRBD2 matching 10 bases. The TCR sequence derives from a woman aged 18-30 years in good health and CMV-seropositive. The sequenced material came from PBMCs. CDR3 protein: CASSMSGRVNEQFF. The DNA for the CDR3 is TGTGCCAGTAGTATGAGCGGGAGGGTTAATGAGCAGTTCTTC.